This T cell receptor (beta chain) was captured in a study of technical replicates of blood from several donors. Profiling relied on immunoSEQ multiplex PCR, and the TCRdb table lists in-frame clones only, not all of them. The profile shows 75,000 to 100,000 clones, about 95% of them singletons. V was clipped by 0 bases and J by 8 bases, with 13 bases between them. Germline CDR1 is SEHNR and CDR2 is FQNEAQ (reference sequence). CDR3 length: 14 residues. Sequencing was performed on T cells isolated from PBMCs. The V gene is TRBV7-9, the J gene TRBJ1-2; no clear D gene. This TCR was recovered from a human donor in good health. CDR3 loop: CASSLAEIPRGYTF. As DNA, the CDR3 is TGTGCCAGCAGCTTAGCGGAGATACCTCGCGGCTACACCTTC.